This T cell receptor beta chain was retrieved from a study of shared clonotypes between healthy human individuals. Study outcomes and limitations: Blood alone was sampled, and tissue repertoires likely differ. Larger estimated richness was generally recorded for naive subsets relative to memory subsets.

CD45RO-negative cells were positively selected for CCR7, leaving out terminally differentiated effector memory CD45RA+ cells. The study drew its donors from healthy HIV-negative adults without recent acute infections or vaccinations. The CDR3 runs to 18 residues. The junction had 14 bases not matched to a gene; V was cut back by 5 bases and J by 6 bases. Germline CDR1 is LNHDA and CDR2 is SQIVND (reference sequence). Points on this clone: Its antigen remains unknown.

How the authors handled the data: For the immunoSEQ data, sequences were junction-only without quality scores, so filtering differed. TCRdb keeps only in-frame clones here, not all; method: immunoSEQ multiplex PCR. The DNA was the basis for D and trimming; V, J and clone size are from that table. The data hold approximately 2,000,000 clones, with about 94% observed a single time. This chain connects TRBV19 to TRBJ2-7; TRBD2 agrees at 15 bases. Sequencing was performed on naive CD8+ T cells from PBMCs. The origin of this receptor is a man younger than 30 in good health. Some clones in this sample may be carry-over from other donors' samples. Written as DNA, the CDR3 is TGTGCCAGTAGTCCCCATCCCGGGACTAGCGGGAGGTCACGCGAGCAGTACTTC. It encodes CASSPHPGTSGRSREQYF.